These 22 T cell receptor beta chains came from one sample sequenced in a study of blood T cell repertoires in COVID-19. Method: immunoSEQ multiplex PCR; TCRdb's copy keeps in-frame clones and lacks some. The table shows over 400,000 clones, with less than 90% occurring only once. The source material was peripheral blood. These receptors all stem from a woman between 50 and 59 years old with COVID-19, enrolled during active disease.

This chain uses TRBV4-1 with TRBJ2-3, with D perhaps TRBD2 (5 bases). This CDR3 comprises 19 residues. V lost 3 bases, J lost 5 bases, and 27 bases lay in between. CDR1 and CDR2 from the germline V gene are MGHRA and YSYEKL. The DNA for the CDR3 is TGCGCCAGCAGCCAGGGAGCCGTGGCCGGACGGGCTTTTAAAGATACGCAGTATTTT. This encodes CASSQGAVAGRAFKDTQYF.

V gene TRBV3-1 (or the pseudogene TRBV3-2) combines with J gene TRBJ2-3; 16 bases map to TRBD2. This CDR3 is built from 16 residues. Trimming took 3 bases from V and 4 from J; bases not matched to a gene: 1. Germline V gene sequence: CDR1 LGHDT, CDR2 YNNKEL (reference sequence). CDR3 sequence reads: CASSHGTSGGADTQYF. CDR3 DNA sequence: TGTGCCAGCAGCCATGGGACTAGCGGGGGGGCAGATACGCAGTATTTT.

V and J are TRBV3-1 (or the pseudogene TRBV3-2) and TRBJ1-4; 9 bases align to TRBD1. The CDR3 totals 14 residues. J gave up 5 bases and V 5 bases, and 3 bases lay outside the gene matches. Germline CDR1 reads LGHDT; CDR2 reads YNNKEL (reference sequence). DNA of the CDR3: TGTGCCAGCAGCTCCGGACAGGGGAATGAAAAACTGTTTTTT. Translated: CASSSGQGNEKLFF.

The chain couples TRBV27 to TRBJ1-5; possibly TRBD1 for D (5 bases). The CDR3 extends over 14 amino acids. CDR1 and CDR2 from the germline V gene are MNHEY and SMNVEV (reference sequence). Trimming pared 0 bases from V and 9 bases from J, leaving 12 bases between. CDR3 coding DNA: TGTGCCAGCAGTTTATCGCGGGGACGGTGGCCCCAGCATTTT. This translates into CASSLSRGRWPQHF.

In its sample, this clone was seen a few times. The chain combines TRBV5-6 with TRBJ2-2; possible D gene TRBD2, 5 bases. Germline-derived CDR1 and CDR2 are SGHDT and YYEEEE. V was clipped by 3 bases and J by 7 bases, with 16 bases between them. The CDR3 contains 15 residues. The CDR3 nucleotides read TGTGCCAGCAGCTCCCTTGACCGGGAAGGCGGGGAGCTGTTTTTT. Amino acid sequence: CASSSLDREGGELFF.

The CDR3 sequence is CASSDYFTGDISNQPQHF. CDR3 nucleotide sequence: TGTGCCAGCAGTGATTATTTTACAGGGGACATAAGCAATCAGCCCCAGCATTTT. The chain joins TRBV6-1 to TRBJ1-5; TRBD1 matches 7 bases. This CDR3 is 18 amino acids long. The trim removed 3 bases at V and 1 base at J, leaving 12 bases unmatched. Looked up from germline, CDR1 is MNHNS and CDR2 is SASEGT.

This rearrangement joins TRBV5-5 to TRBJ1-2; the D is unclear. Looked up from germline, CDR1 is SGHKS and CDR2 is YYEKEE (reference sequence). CDR3 length: 13 amino acids. The germline V and J ends were trimmed by 4 bases and 2 bases, with 9 bases remaining between them. The CDR3 DNA follows: TGTGCCAGCAGCCTAACAGAGAACTATGGCTACACCTTC. This sequence encodes CASSLTENYGYTF. The variable domain in full, with the rest retrieved from reference TRBV5-5 and TRBJ1-2, is DAGVTQSPTHLIKTRGQQVTLRCSPISGHKSVSWYQQVLGQGPQFIFQYYEKEERGRGNFPDRFSARQFPNYSSELNVNALLLGDSALYLCASSLTENYGYTFGSGTRLTVV.

The V and J genes are TRBV11-1 and TRBJ2-5, with 11 positions matching TRBD1. The germline V gene encodes CDR1 SGHAT and CDR2 FQDESV (reference sequence). The CDR3 length is 15 residues. The J segment lost 4 bases and the V segment lost 1 base, leaving 2 bases of the junction unmatched. The CDR3 sequence: CASSLGDRGTETQYF. The DNA of the CDR3 is TGTGCCAGCAGCTTAGGGGACAGGGGGACAGAGACCCAGTACTTC.

CDR3 amino acids: CASSPPPAGKAGELFF. DNA of the CDR3: TGTGCCAGCTCCCCACCCCCCGCGGGGAAGGCCGGGGAGCTGTTTTTT. The chain joins TRBV2 to TRBJ2-2; D might be TRBD2 (6 bases). Germline loops: CDR1 SNHLY, CDR2 FYNNEI. Deletions cut 8 bases from V and 6 bases from J, with 22 bases between. The CDR3 totals 16 residues. Drawing the rest from reference TRBV2 and TRBJ2-2, the complete variable domain is EPEVTQTPSHQVTQMGQEVILRCVPISNHLYFYWYRQILGQKVEFLVSFYNNEISEKSEIFDDQFSVERPDGSNFTLKIRSTKLEDSAMYFCASSPPPAGKAGELFFGEGSRLTVL.

The CDR3 nucleotides are TGTGCCAGCAGCAATGGACCCCCCGGGGGGAGTGAGCAGTTCTTC. Translated, it gives CASSNGPPGGSEQFF. The chain links TRBV4-2 to TRBJ2-1; 7 bases line up with TRBD2. This CDR3 has 15 amino acids. In germline, CDR1 is LGHNA, CDR2 YNFKEQ. After removal of 5 bases from V and 9 bases from J, the junction contained 13 bases not matched to a gene.

This clone has only one observation. The chain carries TRBV13 and TRBJ2-1; D ambiguous. The CDR3 contains 14 residues. The germline gives CDR1 PRHDT, CDR2 FYEKMQ (reference sequence). V was pared by 2 bases and J by 8 bases, with 13 bases between. The CDR3 is CASSLSPPLDEQFF. Here the CDR3 DNA reads TGTGCCAGCAGCTTAAGCCCTCCCTTGGATGAGCAGTTCTTC. Full variable domain (rest looked up from reference TRBV13 and TRBJ2-1): AAGVIQSPRHLIKEKRETATLKCYPIPRHDTVYWYQQGPGQDPQFLISFYEKMQSDKGSIPDRFSAQQFSDYHSELNMSSLELGDSALYFCASSLSPPLDEQFFGPGTRLTVL.

This clone has just a few counts. Other nucleotide sequences in the sample specify the same CDR3. The gene calls are TRBV5-1 and TRBJ1-1, with a possible D match to TRBD1 (6 bases). Trimming shortened V by 0 bases and J by 1 base, and 7 bases separated the two germline ends. Germline loops: CDR1 SGHRS, CDR2 YFSETQ. The CDR3 sequence is 14 residues long. In nucleotides, the CDR3 is TGCGCCAGCAGCTTGGTAGGGGGGAACACTGAAGCTTTCTTT. Translating it yields CASSLVGGNTEAFF.

CDR3: CASSLGGYPPQHF. The DNA of the CDR3 is TGCGCCAGCAGCTTGGGGGGCTACCCGCCCCAGCATTTT. The J gene is TRBJ1-5, the V gene TRBV5-1; D may be TRBD1 (5 bases). Trimming removed 0 bases from V and 9 bases from J, with 10 bases in between. Germline lookup yields CDR1 SGHRS and CDR2 YFSETQ. The CDR3 is 13 residues long.

The V call is TRBV21-1, the J call TRBJ1-1; TRBD1 is taken as the D call from the table, unchecked against the DNA. TRBV21-1 is a recognized pseudogene. This CDR3 contains 14 residues. In DNA, the CDR3 is TGTGCCAGCAGCTCGAAACAAGTTTACACTGAAGCTTTCTTT. Its translation is CASSSKQVYTEAFF.

This chain links TRBV10-3 with TRBJ2-7, with D possibly being TRBD2 (6 bases). Trimming cost V 2 bases and J 2 bases, with 13 bases left between them. Germline V gene data show CDR1 as ENHRY and CDR2 as SYGVKD. The CDR3 sequence is 15 residues long. In DNA form, the CDR3 reads TGTGCCATCAGTGAGGGAGGGAAGACGACCTACGAGCAGTACTTC. Amino acid sequence: CAISEGGKTTYEQYF.

V and J are TRBV7-9 and TRBJ1-1; weak D call: TRBD1 (5 bases). The CDR3 has 14 amino acids. Germline-derived CDR1 and CDR2 are SEHNR and FQNEAQ (reference sequence). The V gene lost 5 bases and the J gene lost 1 base, with 11 bases spanning the gap. CDR3 sequence (DNA): TGTGCCAGCAGCCTTCCACAGGCGAACACTGAAGCTTTCTTT. Its translation: CASSLPQANTEAFF.

J is TRBJ1-3 and V is TRBV30; D is possibly TRBD1 (6 bases). Trimming shortened V by 5 bases and J by 4 bases, and 12 bases separated the two germline ends. The CDR3 spans 13 residues. Germline V gene data show CDR1 as GTSNPN and CDR2 as SVGIG (reference sequence). The DNA for the CDR3 is TGTGCCTGGGCCCTTGGACAGGGAAACACCATATATTTT. As protein: CAWALGQGNTIYF.

The CDR3 spells CASSPPGQGEQFF. The CDR3, as DNA: TGTGCCAGCAGTCCCCCGGGACAGGGTGAGCAGTTCTTC. The chain couples TRBV27 to TRBJ2-1, with TRBD1 identical over 9 bases. The CDR3 consists of 13 residues. After removal of 5 bases from V and 9 bases from J, the junction contained 5 bases not matched to a gene. CDR1 is MNHEY, CDR2 SMNVEV, per germline (reference sequence).

This rearrangement joins TRBV5-1 to TRBJ2-7; D gene ambiguous. This CDR3 spans 13 amino acids. V lost 1 base and J 3 bases, leaving 8 bases between the germline ends. The germline V gene encodes CDR1 SGHRS and CDR2 YFSETQ. The CDR3: CASSLTDNYEQYF. CDR3 DNA sequence: TGCGCCAGCAGCTTGACAGATAACTACGAGCAGTACTTC.

V gene TRBV2 combines with J gene TRBJ2-5; D is perhaps TRBD2 (5 bases). Germline CDR1 SNHLY, CDR2 FYNNEI. Trimming removed 6 bases at V and 5 bases at J, with 10 bases between. This CDR3 has 12 residues. As DNA, the CDR3 is TGTGCCAGCAGGGACTCACGGGAGACCCAGTACTTC. Protein sequence: CASRDSRETQYF.

This chain uses TRBV30 with TRBJ1-2, with unresolved D. Between the trimmed V and J ends, which lost 4 bases and 1 base, there was a span of 10 bases. Germline V gene lookup returns CDR1 GTSNPN and CDR2 SVGIG (reference sequence). The CDR3 runs to 13 residues. CDR3 amino acids: CAWTPGFNYGYTF. The CDR3 DNA is TGTGCCTGGACGCCAGGATTTAACTATGGCTACACCTTC.

This sequence joins TRBV5-4 and TRBJ2-3; 7 bases map to TRBD1. The ends lost 4 bases at V and 4 bases at J; junction bases unmatched: 3. The length of the CDR3 is 13 residues. Germline CDR1 reads SGHNT; CDR2 reads YYREEE (reference sequence). CDR3 sequence reads: CASSLDRADTQYF. CDR3 bases: TGTGCCAGCAGCCTTGACAGGGCAGATACGCAGTATTTT.